Sequencing of this T cell receptor beta chain was carried out in a study of T cell repertoires in cytomegalovirus infection. Turning to the study itself: Public TCR beta signatures were indicative of both CMV infection and a matching HLA type.

TCRdb redid the calling of the reads with MiXCR, one entry per CDR3 protein. The table has about 900,000 distinct CDR3 sequences, roughly 30% seen once. Of note for this clonotype: Its specificity is unknown.

The CDR3 has 18 residues. The junction had 18 bases not matched to a gene; V was cut back by 2 bases and J by 6 bases. Germline CDR1 is SGHNT and CDR2 is YENEEA. Sample: cultured CD8+ T cells from PBMCs, taken from culture after CMV antigen stimulation. This TCR was recovered from a human donor in good health (CMV status not recorded). Some clones in this sample may be carry-over from other donors' samples. V usage is TRBV11-3 and J usage is TRBJ2-7, with 8 bases matching TRBD1. Here the CDR3 reads CASSLFPLIGTGDSEQYF. For the CDR3, the DNA is TGTGCCAGCAGCTTATTTCCCCTTATCGGGACAGGAGACTCCGAGCAGTACTTC.